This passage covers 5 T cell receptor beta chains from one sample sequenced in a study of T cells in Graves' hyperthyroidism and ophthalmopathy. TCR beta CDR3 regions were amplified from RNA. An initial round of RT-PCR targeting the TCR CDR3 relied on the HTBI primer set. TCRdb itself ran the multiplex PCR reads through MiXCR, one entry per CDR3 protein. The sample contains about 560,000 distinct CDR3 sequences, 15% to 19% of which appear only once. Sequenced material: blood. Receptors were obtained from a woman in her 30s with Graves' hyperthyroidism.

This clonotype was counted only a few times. Here the CDR3 reads CASCADGGGDEQFF. DNA for the CDR3: TGTGCCAGCTGCGCTGACGGGGGCGGGGATGAGCAGTTCTTC. The chain employs TRBV7-9 and TRBJ2-1; D tentatively fits TRBD1 or TRBD2 (6 bases each). This CDR3 has 14 amino acids. The V gene lost 8 bases and the J gene lost 8 bases, with 19 bases spanning the gap. The germline V gene encodes CDR1 SEHNR and CDR2 FQNEAQ (reference sequence).

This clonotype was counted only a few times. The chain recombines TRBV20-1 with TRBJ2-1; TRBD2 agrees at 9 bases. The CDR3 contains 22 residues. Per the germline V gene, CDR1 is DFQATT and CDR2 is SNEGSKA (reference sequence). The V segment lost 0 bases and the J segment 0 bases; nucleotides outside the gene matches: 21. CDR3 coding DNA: TGCAGTGCTAGAGATTCCCCTTTTGTATCTTCCGTTAGCGGGAGCTCCTACAATGAGCAGTTCTTC. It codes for CSARDSPFVSSVSGSSYNEQFF.

The CDR3 loop is CSGQGQGRNEQFF. CDR3 bases: TGCAGCGGCCAGGGACAGGGGCGGAATGAGCAGTTCTTC. The chain recombines TRBV29-1 with TRBJ2-1, with 10 bases aligning to TRBD1. The trim removed 7 bases at V and 7 bases at J, leaving 7 bases unmatched. Germline CDR1 is SQVTM and CDR2 is ANQGSEA. CDR3 size: 13 residues.

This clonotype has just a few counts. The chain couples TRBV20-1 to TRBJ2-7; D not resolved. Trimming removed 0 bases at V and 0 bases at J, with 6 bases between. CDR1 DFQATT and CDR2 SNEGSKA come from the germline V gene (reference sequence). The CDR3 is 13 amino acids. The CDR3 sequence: CSAREAGSYEQYF. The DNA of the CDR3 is TGCAGTGCTAGAGAAGCAGGCTCCTACGAGCAGTACTTC.

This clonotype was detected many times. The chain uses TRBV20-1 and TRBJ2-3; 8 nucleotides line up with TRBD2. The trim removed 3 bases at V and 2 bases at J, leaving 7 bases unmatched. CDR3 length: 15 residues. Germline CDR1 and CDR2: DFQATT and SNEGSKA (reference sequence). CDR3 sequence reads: CSASPTSGYTDTQYF. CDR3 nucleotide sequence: TGCAGTGCTAGCCCTACTAGCGGTTACACAGATACGCAGTATTTT.